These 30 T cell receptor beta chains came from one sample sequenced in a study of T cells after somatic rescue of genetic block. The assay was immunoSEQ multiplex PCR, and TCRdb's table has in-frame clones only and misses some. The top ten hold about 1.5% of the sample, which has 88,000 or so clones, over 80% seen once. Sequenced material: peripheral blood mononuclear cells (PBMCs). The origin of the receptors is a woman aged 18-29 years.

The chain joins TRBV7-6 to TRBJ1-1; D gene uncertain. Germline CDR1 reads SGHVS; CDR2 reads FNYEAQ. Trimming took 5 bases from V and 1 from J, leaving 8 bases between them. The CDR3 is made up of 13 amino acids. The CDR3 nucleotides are TGTGCCAGCAGCGCGGATACGAACACTGAAGCTTTCTTT. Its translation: CASSADTNTEAFF.

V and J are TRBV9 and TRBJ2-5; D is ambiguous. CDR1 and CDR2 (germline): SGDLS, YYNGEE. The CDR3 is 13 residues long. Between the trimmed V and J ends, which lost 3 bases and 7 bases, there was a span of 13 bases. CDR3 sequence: CASSEAGRGTQYF. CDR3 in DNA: TGTGCCAGCAGCGAAGCCGGCCGCGGGACCCAGTACTTC.

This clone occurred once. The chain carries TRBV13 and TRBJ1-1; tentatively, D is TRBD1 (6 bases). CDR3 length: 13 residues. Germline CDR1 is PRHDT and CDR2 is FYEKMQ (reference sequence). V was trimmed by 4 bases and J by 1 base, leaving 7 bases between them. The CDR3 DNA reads TGTGCCAGCAGCTCGGACAGGAACACTGAAGCTTTCTTT. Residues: CASSSDRNTEAFF. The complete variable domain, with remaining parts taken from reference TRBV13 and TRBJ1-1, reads AAGVIQSPRHLIKEKRETATLKCYPIPRHDTVYWYQQGPGQDPQFLISFYEKMQSDKGSIPDRFSAQQFSDYHSELNMSSLELGDSALYFCASSSDRNTEAFFGQGTRLTVV.

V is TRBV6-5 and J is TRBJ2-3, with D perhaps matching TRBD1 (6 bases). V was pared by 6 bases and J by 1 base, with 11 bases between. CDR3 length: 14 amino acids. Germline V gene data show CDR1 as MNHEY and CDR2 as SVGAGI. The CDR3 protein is CASSKRTGTDTQYF. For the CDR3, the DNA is TGTGCCAGCAGCAAACGGACAGGCACAGATACGCAGTATTTT.

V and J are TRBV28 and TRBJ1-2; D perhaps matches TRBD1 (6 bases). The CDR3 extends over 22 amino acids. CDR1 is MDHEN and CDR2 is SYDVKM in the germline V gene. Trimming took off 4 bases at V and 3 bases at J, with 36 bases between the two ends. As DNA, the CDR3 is TGTGCCAGCAGTTATGAGGGACTTCGGGCCGACCTAAAAGAGACAGGTGACTATGGCTACACCTTC. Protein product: CASSYEGLRADLKETGDYGYTF.

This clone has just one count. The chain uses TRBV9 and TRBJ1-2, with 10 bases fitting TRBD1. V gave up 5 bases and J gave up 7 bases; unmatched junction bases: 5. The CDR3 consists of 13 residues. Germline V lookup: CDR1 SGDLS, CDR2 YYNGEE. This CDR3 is CASRPGTGAGYTF. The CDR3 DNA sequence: TGTGCCAGCAGGCCTGGGACAGGGGCTGGCTACACCTTC. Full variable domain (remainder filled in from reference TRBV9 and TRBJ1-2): DSGVTQTPKHLITATGQRVTLRCSPRSGDLSVYWYQQSLDQGLQFLIQYYNGEERAKGNILERFSAQQFPDLHSELNLSSLELGDSALYFCASRPGTGAGYTFGSGTRLTVV.

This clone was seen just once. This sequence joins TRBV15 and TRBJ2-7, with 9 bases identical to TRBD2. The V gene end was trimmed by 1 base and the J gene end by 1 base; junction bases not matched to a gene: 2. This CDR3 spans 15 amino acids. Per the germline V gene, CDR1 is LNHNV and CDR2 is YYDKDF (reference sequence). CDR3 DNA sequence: TGTGCCACCAGCAGAGCCCTAGCGGGATCCTACGAGCAGTACTTC. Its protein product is CATSRALAGSYEQYF.

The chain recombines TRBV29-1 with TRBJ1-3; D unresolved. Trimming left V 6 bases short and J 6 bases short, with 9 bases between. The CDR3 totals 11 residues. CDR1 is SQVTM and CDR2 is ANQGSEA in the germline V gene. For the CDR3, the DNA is TGCAGCGTGATGTCCGAAAACACCATATATTTT. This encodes CSVMSENTIYF.

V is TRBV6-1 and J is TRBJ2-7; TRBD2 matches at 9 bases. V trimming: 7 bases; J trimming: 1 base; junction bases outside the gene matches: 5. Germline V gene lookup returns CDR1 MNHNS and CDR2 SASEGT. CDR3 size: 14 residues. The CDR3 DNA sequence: TGTGCCAGCACCCCGGGACTAGCTTCCTACGAGCAGTACTTC. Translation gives CASTPGLASYEQYF.

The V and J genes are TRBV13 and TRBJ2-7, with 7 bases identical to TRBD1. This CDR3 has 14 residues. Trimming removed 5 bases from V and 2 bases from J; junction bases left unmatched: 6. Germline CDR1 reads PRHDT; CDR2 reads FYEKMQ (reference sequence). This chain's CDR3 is CASSVYTGAYEQYF. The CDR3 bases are TGTGCCAGCAGCGTCTATACAGGGGCCTACGAGCAGTACTTC.

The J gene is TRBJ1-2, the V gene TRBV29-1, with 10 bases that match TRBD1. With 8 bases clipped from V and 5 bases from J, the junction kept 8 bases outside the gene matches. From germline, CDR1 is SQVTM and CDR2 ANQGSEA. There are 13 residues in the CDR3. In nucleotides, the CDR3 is TGCAGCTCACGGGACAGGGGTGGGTATGGCTACACCTTC. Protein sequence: CSSRDRGGYGYTF.

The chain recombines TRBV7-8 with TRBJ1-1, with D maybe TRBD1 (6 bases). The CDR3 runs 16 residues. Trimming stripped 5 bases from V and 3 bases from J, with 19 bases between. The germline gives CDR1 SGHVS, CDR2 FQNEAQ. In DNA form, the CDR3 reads TGTGCCAGCAGCCTCCGGGACATGGGAATCGACACTGAAGCTTTCTTT. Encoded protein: CASSLRDMGIDTEAFF. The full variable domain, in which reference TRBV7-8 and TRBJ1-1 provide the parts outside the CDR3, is GAGVSQSPRYKVAKRGQDVALRCDPISGHVSLFWYQQALGQGPEFLTYFQNEAQLDKSGLPSDRFFAERPEGSVSTLKIQRTQQEDSAVYLCASSLRDMGIDTEAFFGQGTRLTVV.

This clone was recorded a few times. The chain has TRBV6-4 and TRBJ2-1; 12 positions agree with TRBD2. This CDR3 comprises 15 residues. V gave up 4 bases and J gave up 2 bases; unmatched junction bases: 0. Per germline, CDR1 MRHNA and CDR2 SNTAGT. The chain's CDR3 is CASSGLAGAYNEQFF. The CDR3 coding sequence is TGTGCCAGCAGTGGACTAGCGGGAGCCTACAATGAGCAGTTCTTC.

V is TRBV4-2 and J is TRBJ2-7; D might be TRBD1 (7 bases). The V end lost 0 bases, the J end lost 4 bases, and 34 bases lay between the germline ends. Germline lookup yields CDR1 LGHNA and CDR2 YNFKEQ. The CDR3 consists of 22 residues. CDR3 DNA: TGTGCCAGCAGCCAAGATCTTACCTTCGGGTCCCCGGGCAGGGGGGATGGATACGAGCAGTACTTC. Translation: CASSQDLTFGSPGRGDGYEQYF.

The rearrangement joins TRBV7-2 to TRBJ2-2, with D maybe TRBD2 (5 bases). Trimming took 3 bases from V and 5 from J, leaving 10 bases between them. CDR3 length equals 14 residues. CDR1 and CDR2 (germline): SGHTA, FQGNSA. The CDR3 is CASSFRGWTGELFF. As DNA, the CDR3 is TGTGCCAGCAGCTTCCGGGGATGGACCGGGGAGCTGTTTTTT.

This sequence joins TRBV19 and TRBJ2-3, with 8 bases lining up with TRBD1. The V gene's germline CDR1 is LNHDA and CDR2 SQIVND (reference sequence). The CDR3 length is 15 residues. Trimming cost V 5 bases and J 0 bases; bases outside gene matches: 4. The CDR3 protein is CASSLTGASTDTQYF. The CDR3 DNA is TGTGCCAGTAGTCTGACAGGGGCAAGCACAGATACGCAGTATTTT.

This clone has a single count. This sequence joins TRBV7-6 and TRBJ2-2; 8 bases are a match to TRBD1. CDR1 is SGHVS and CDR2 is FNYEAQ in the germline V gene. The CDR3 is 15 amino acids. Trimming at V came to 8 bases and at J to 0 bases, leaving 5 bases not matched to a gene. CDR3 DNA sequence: TGTGCCAGCGGGACAGGCCTACCGAACACCGGGGAGCTGTTTTTT. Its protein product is CASGTGLPNTGELFF.

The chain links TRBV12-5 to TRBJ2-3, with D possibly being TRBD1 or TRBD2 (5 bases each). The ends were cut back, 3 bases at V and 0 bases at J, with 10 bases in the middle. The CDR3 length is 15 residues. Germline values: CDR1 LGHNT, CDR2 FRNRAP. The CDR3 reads CASGLRGPSTDTQYF. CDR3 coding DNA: TGTGCTAGTGGTTTACGGGGCCCTAGCACAGATACGCAGTATTTT. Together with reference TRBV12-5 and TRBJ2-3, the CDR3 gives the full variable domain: DARVTQTPRHKVTEMGQEVTMRCQPILGHNTVFWYRQTMMQGLELLAYFRNRAPLDDSGMPKDRFSAEMPDATLATLKIQPSEPRDSAVYFCASGLRGPSTDTQYFGPGTRLTVL.

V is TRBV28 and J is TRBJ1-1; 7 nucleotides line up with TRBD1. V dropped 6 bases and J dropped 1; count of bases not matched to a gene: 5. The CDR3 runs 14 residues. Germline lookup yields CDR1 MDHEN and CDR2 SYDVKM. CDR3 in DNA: TGTGCCAGCAGAGTGGGGACAGCGAACACTGAAGCTTTCTTT. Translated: CASRVGTANTEAFF.

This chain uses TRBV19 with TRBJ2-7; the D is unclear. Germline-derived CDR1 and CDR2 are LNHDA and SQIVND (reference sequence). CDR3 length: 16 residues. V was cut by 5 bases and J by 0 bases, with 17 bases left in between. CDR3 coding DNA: TGTGCCAGTAGTTCCTTCGCGCGCACAAACTCCTACGAGCAGTACTTC. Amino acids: CASSSFARTNSYEQYF.

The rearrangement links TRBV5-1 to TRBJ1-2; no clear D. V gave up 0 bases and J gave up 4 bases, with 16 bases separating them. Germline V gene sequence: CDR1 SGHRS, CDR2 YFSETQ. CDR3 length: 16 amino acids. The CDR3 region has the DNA TGCGCCAGCAGCTTGGACCGGGTCGCGGAAGGCTATGGCTACACCTTC. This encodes CASSLDRVAEGYGYTF. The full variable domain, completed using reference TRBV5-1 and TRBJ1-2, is KAGVTQTPRYLIKTRGQQVTLSCSPISGHRSVSWYQQTPGQGLQFLFEYFSETQRNKGNFPGRFSGRQFSNSRSEMNVSTLELGDSALYLCASSLDRVAEGYGYTFGSGTRLTVV.

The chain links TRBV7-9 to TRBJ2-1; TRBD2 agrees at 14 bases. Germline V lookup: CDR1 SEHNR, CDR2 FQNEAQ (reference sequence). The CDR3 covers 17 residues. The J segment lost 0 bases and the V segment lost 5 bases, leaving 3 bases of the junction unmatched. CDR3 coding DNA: TGTGCCAGCAGCATCGGGACTAGCGGGAGCTCCTACAATGAGCAGTTCTTC. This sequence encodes CASSIGTSGSSYNEQFF.

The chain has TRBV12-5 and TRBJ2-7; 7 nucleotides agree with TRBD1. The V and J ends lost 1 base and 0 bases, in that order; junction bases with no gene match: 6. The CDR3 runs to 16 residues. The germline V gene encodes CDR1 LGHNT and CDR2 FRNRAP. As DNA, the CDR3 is TGTGCTAGTGGTTTGGGACAGGGAGCCCTCTCCTACGAGCAGTACTTC. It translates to CASGLGQGALSYEQYF.

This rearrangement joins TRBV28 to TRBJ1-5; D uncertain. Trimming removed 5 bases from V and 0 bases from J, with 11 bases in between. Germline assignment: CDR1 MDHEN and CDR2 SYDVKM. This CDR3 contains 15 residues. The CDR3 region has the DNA TGTGCCAGCAGTCAGTGGTTGGATAGCAATCAGCCCCAGCATTTT. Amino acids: CASSQWLDSNQPQHF.

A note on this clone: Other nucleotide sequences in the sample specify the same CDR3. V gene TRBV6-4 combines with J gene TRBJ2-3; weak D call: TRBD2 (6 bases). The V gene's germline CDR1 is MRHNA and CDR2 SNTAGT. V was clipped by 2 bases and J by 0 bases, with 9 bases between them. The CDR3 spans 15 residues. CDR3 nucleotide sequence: TGTGCCAGCAGTGACCAAGCGGGCAGCACAGATACGCAGTATTTT. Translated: CASSDQAGSTDTQYF.

The CDR3 bases are TGTGCCAGCAGTCGTAACCCCGGGACTAGCCCCGACAATGAGCAGTTCTTC. It is translated as CASSRNPGTSPDNEQFF. This chain uses TRBV9 with TRBJ2-1, with TRBD2 matching over 9 bases. Germline lookup yields CDR1 SGDLS and CDR2 YYNGEE. J lost 5 bases, V lost 5 bases, and 14 bases had no gene match. The CDR3 is 17 residues long.

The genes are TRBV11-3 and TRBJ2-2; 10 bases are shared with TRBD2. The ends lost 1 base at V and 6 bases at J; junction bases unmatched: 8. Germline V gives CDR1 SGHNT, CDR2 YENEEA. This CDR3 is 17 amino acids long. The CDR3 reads CASSLVLAGSFPGELFF. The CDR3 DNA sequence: TGTGCCAGCAGCTTAGTACTAGCGGGAAGTTTTCCCGGGGAGCTGTTTTTT.

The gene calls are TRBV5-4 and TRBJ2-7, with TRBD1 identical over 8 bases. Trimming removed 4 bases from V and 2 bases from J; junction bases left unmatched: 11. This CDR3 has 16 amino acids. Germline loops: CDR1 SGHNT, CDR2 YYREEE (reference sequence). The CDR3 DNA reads TGTGCCAGCAGCCCCGGGGCACCGGGACAGGCCTACGAGCAGTACTTC. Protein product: CASSPGAPGQAYEQYF.

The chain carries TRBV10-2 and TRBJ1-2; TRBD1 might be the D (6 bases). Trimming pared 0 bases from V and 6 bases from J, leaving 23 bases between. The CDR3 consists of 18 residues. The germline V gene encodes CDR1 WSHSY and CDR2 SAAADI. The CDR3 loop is CASSESPPAQGLGDGYTF. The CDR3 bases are TGCGCCAGCAGTGAGTCACCCCCCGCACAGGGACTGGGAGATGGCTACACCTTC.

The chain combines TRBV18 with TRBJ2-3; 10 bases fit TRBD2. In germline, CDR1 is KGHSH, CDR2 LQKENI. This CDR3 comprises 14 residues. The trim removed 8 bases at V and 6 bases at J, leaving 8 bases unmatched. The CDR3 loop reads CASHLAGVGDTQYF. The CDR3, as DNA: TGTGCCAGCCATCTAGCGGGAGTTGGTGATACGCAGTATTTT.